The rows below give T cell receptor beta chains drawn from one sample of a study of T-cell reconstitution after alpha-beta-depleted transplantation in children. Each CDR3 protein is one row after TCRdb ran MiXCR on the PCR reads. The table shows a few hundred thousand distinct CDR3 sequences, with 9% to 12% occurring only once. The source material was PBMCs from the stem cell graft donor, sampled from the stem cell graft. The receptor set was obtained from a human donor who donated a stem cell graft to a child with acute lymphoblastic leukemia. The CDR3 runs from the conserved cysteine through the conserved F or W. The D gene is left open where the match is weak. Clone size, where shown, is once, few, many, or a class for clones that have expanded.

J | V | D | size | DNA | CDR3
TRBJ1-1 | TRBV30 | NA | many | TGTGCCTGGAGTAGGCAGGGAGACCCCACTGAAGCTTTCTTT | CAWSRQGDPTEAFF
TRBJ2-1 | TRBV12-3/TRBV12-4 | TRBD2 | few | TGTGCCAGCATTCCACTAGCGGGAGCCCAAGTAGAGCAGTTCTTC | CASIPLAGAQVEQFF
TRBJ2-2 | TRBV12-3/TRBV12-4 | TRBD1 | NA | TGTGCCAGCAGTTTAGCAGGACAGGGGGTCGGCGGGGAGCTGTTTTTT | CASSLAGQGVGGELFF
TRBJ1-2 | TRBV12-3/TRBV12-4 | NA | few | TGTGCCAGCAGCAAGCGGGGGGCCCCGGGCTATGGCTACACCTTC | CASSKRGAPGYGYTF
TRBJ2-7 | TRBV20-1 | NA | few | TGCAGTGCTAGAGATGAGGGCCCAGTGTACTTC | CSARDEGPVYF
TRBJ1-1 | TRBV6-1 | NA | NA | TGTGCCAGCAGTGGTAGAGGGGCTCCGAACACTGAAGCTTTCTTT | CASSGRGAPNTEAFF
TRBJ2-3 | TRBV6-6 | NA | few | TGTGCCAGCAGTTCACTGGGCACCTCCACGCAGTATTTT | CASSSLGTSTQYF
TRBJ1-4 | TRBV28 | NA | few | TGTGCCAGCAGTTTAGGTTTGGGACTTGGTGAAAAACTGTTTTTT | CASSLGLGLGEKLFF
TRBJ2-1 | TRBV12-3/TRBV12-4 | TRBD2 | NA | TGTGCCAGCAGTCCAGGACTAGCGGGAGTGGGGCCGTATCTCTATGAGCAGTTCTTC | CASSPGLAGVGPYLYEQFF
TRBJ1-5 | TRBV7-8 | NA | NA | TGTGCCAGCAGCCCTGCATCCCTCCTCCCCACCAGCAGTCAGCCCCAGCATTTT | CASSPASLLPTSSQPQHF
TRBJ1-4 | TRBV21-1 | NA | few | TGTGCCAGCAGACTACGGGAAAAACTGTTTTTT | CASRLREKLFF
TRBJ2-7 | TRBV6-2/TRBV6-3 | NA | few | TGTGCCAGCAGTTACGAGGGATACGAGCAGTACTTC | CASSYEGYEQYF
TRBJ2-5 | TRBV27 | NA | many | TGTGCCAGTCTTCGGCTCGGTCAAGAGACCCAGTACTTC | CASLRLGQETQYF
TRBJ2-3 | TRBV3-1 | NA | few | TGTGCCAGCAGAACGTCGACCGGCTTCACAGATACGCAGTATTTT | CASRTSTGFTDTQYF
TRBJ1-3 | TRBV5-1 | TRBD1 | many | TGCGCCAGCAGCTTGACGGGACAGCTGGGGAACACCATATATTTT | CASSLTGQLGNTIYF
TRBJ2-6 | TRBV12-3/TRBV12-4 | NA | few | TGTGCCAGCAGTACGGGGGGGGCCAACGTCCTGACTTTC | CASSTGGANVLTF
TRBJ2-3 | TRBV20-1 | TRBD1 | few | TGCAGTGCTGCCAAAACCGGACAGGTGGATACGCAGTATTTT | CSAAKTGQVDTQYF
TRBJ1-4 | TRBV7-9 | TRBD1 | few | TGTGCCAGCAGTTATAACAGGGGGCGTAAAAATGAAAAACTGTTTTTT | CASSYNRGRKNEKLFF
TRBJ2-5 | TRBV28 | NA | many | TGTGCCAGCAGTTTTGGACGAAAAGAGACCCAGTACTTC | CASSFGRKETQYF
TRBJ2-1 | TRBV6-2/TRBV6-3 | TRBD1 | few | TGTGCCAGCAGTTCGGGACAGGGGGGCTACAATGAGCAGTTCTTC | CASSSGQGGYNEQFF
TRBJ2-7 | TRBV7-2 | TRBD1 | NA | TGTGCCAGCAGCTTAGATGCACAGGGGTACGAGCAGTACTTC | CASSLDAQGYEQYF